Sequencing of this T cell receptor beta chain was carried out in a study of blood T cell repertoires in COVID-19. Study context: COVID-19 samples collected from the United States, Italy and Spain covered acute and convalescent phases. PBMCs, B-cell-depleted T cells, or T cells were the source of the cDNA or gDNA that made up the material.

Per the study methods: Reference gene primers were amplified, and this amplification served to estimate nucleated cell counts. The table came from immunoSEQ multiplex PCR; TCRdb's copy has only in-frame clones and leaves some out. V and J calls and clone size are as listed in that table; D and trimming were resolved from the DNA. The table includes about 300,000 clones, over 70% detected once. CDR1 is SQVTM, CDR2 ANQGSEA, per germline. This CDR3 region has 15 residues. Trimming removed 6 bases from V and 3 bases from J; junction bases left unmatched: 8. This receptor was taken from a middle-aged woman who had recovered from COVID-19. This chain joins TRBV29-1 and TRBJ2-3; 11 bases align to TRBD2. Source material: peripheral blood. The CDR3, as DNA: TGCAGCGTCGCATTAGCGGGGGGGTATACAGATACGCAGTATTTT. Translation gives CSVALAGGYTDTQYF.